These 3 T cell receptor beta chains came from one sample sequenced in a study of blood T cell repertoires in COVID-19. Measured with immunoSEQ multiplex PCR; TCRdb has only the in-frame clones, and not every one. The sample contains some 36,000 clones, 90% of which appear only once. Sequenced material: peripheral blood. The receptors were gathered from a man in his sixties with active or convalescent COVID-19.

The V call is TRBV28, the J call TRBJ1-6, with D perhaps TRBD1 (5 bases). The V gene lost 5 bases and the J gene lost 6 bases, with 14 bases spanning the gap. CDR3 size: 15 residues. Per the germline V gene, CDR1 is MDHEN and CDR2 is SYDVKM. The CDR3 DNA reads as TGTGCCAGCAGTCTCCGGACAACCTCTAATTCACCCCTCCACTTT. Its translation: CASSLRTTSNSPLHF.

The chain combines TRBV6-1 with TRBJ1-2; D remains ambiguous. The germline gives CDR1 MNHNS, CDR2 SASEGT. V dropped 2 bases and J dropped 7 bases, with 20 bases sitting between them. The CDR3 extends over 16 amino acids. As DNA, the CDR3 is TGTGCCAGCAGTGAAAGAAGACCGTGGGAGGGCGCTGGCTACACCTTC. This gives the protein CASSERRPWEGAGYTF.

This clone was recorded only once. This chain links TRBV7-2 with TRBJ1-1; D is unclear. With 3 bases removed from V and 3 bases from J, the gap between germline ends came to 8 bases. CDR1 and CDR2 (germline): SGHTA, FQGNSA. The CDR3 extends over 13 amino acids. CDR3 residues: CASSFYPDTEAFF. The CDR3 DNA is TGTGCCAGCAGCTTTTACCCGGACACTGAAGCTTTCTTT.